This passage covers 10 T cell receptor beta chains from one sample sequenced in a study of STAT3 mutations in large granular lymphocyte leukemia. Study results and caveats: Every T-cell large granular lymphocyte leukemia patient had at least one immunodominant TCR beta clonotype.

Here immunoSEQ multiplex PCR was the method, and the copy in TCRdb shows in-frame clones only, minus some. The sample has about 10,000 clones, more than 75% seen once. The antigens of these receptors remain unknown. The sequencing sample was made of peripheral blood mononuclear cells. Receptors originate from a man aged 55 to 70 with T-cell large granular lymphocyte leukemia. Some clones in this sample may be carry-over from other donors' samples.

The V and J genes are TRBV7-9 and TRBJ2-3; D unclear. V was shortened by 3 bases and J by 6 bases, with 7 bases between the two germline ends. Per the germline V gene, CDR1 is SEHNR and CDR2 is FQNEAQ (reference sequence). This CDR3 has 12 residues. CDR3 in DNA: TGTGCCAGCAGCTTGCCTCTGGATACGCAGTATTTT. Amino acids: CASSLPLDTQYF. The complete variable domain, with remaining parts taken from reference TRBV7-9 and TRBJ2-3, reads DTGVSQNPRHKITKRGQNVTFRCDPISEHNRLYWYRQTLGQGPEFLTYFQNEAQLEKSRLLSDRFSAERPKGSFSTLEIQRTEQGDSAMYLCASSLPLDTQYFGPGTRLTVL.

This clone occurred once. The J gene is TRBJ2-1, the V gene TRBV20-1; no clear D. Trimming stripped 6 bases from V and 4 bases from J, with 7 bases between. The CDR3 contains 11 residues. Germline CDR1 reads DFQATT; CDR2 reads SNEGSKA (reference sequence). In nucleotides, the CDR3 is TGCAGTGCCAGGCAGTACAATGAGCAGTTCTTC. Protein sequence: CSARQYNEQFF.

The chain joins TRBV7-9 to TRBJ2-6; D gene uncertain. Germline values: CDR1 SEHNR, CDR2 FQNEAQ (reference sequence). The ends were cut back, 8 bases at V and 0 bases at J, with 8 bases in the middle. The CDR3 has 14 amino acids. CDR3 amino acids: CASRWLSGANVLTF. The CDR3 region has the DNA TGTGCCAGCCGGTGGCTCTCTGGGGCCAACGTCCTGACTTTC.

The chain has TRBV14 and TRBJ2-1, with TRBD2 matching over 7 bases. The CDR3 is 13 residues long. CDR1 and CDR2 (germline): SGHDN, FVKESK. Germline trimming cut 3 bases from V and 9 bases from J; bases unmatched to any gene: 5. The CDR3: CASSQVGLTEQFF. DNA for the CDR3: TGTGCCAGCAGCCAGGTGGGACTAACTGAGCAGTTCTTC.

CDR3 sequence: CASSPGGHPNSPLHF. CDR3 DNA: TGTGCCAGCAGCCCAGGGGGACATCCTAATTCACCCCTCCACTTT. The chain uses TRBV7-9 and TRBJ1-6, with 7 bases fitting TRBD1. The junction had 7 bases not matched to a gene; V was cut back by 5 bases and J by 6 bases. The length of the CDR3 is 15 residues. CDR1 is SEHNR and CDR2 is FQNEAQ in the germline V gene (reference sequence).

This clone was seen more than once but under ten times. V usage is TRBV7-8 and J usage is TRBJ2-3; D gene uncertain. Germline CDR1 reads SGHVS; CDR2 reads FQNEAQ. This CDR3 is 12 amino acids long. V shed 1 base and J shed 6 bases, with 5 bases lying between them. CDR3 sequence: CASSLVSDTQYF. CDR3 coding DNA: TGTGCCAGCAGCTTAGTTTCTGATACGCAGTATTTT.

The V call is TRBV7-9, the J call TRBJ1-3, with TRBD1 identical over 7 bases. CDR3 length: 12 amino acids. CDR1 and CDR2 (germline): SEHNR, FQNEAQ (reference sequence). V gave up 6 bases and J gave up 8 bases; unmatched junction bases: 4. CDR3 in DNA: TGTGCCAGCAGGACAGGGCAGGACACCATATATTTT. Protein product: CASRTGQDTIYF.

V and J are TRBV27 and TRBJ2-3; 10 bases are a match to TRBD2. This CDR3 spans 14 amino acids. V was pared by 2 bases and J by 7 bases, with 3 bases of the junction left unmatched. Germline V gene lookup returns CDR1 MNHEY and CDR2 SMNVEV (reference sequence). In DNA form, the CDR3 reads TGTGCCAGCAGTTTACTAGCGGGGGCACATACGCAGTATTTT. It codes for CASSLLAGAHTQYF.

The chain links TRBV18 to TRBJ2-3; 9 bases map to TRBD2. The CDR3 has 18 amino acids. Germline CDR1 and CDR2: KGHSH and LQKENI. V trimming: 3 bases; J trimming: 6 bases; junction bases outside the gene matches: 16. Here the CDR3 reads CASSPRRTSDHYGDTQYF. Here the CDR3 DNA reads TGTGCCAGCTCACCCCGGCGGACTAGCGACCACTATGGGGATACGCAGTATTTT.

This rearrangement joins TRBV2 to TRBJ2-7, with D possibly TRBD2 on 5 matching bases. CDR3 length: 14 residues. The germline V and J ends were trimmed by 0 bases and 7 bases, with 13 bases remaining between them. CDR1 and CDR2 (germline): SNHLY, FYNNEI. This chain's CDR3 is CASSEARGPVEQYF. The CDR3 bases are TGTGCCAGCAGTGAAGCGCGAGGGCCAGTGGAGCAGTACTTC.